These T cell receptor beta chains were read from a single sample in a study of cytomegalovirus exposure and HLA in healthy donors. Clones were read by immunoSEQ multiplex PCR, and TCRdb kept only the in-frame ones, dropping some. The table has approximately 72,000 clones, around 64% seen once. Sequencing was carried out using PBMCs. The receptors come from a man aged 40-50 years in good health and CMV-seropositive. Each CDR3 is given with its conserved first and last residue. Fields, in order: D gene, V gene, clone size, J gene, CDR3 protein, CDR3 DNA. A D gene is named only where the DNA matches it firmly. The size of a clone is reported for some rows only, either as once, few or many, or as a class for expanded clones.

NA	TRBV2	NA	TRBJ1-1	CASLPTGTEAFF	TGTGCCAGCCTCCCGACGGGTACTGAAGCTTTCTTT
NA	TRBV14	few	TRBJ1-1	CASSQLRNSMNTEAFF	TGTGCCAGCAGCCAGTTGAGGAATTCCATGAACACTGAAGCTTTCTTT
TRBD1	TRBV29-1	few	TRBJ1-5	CSVVTGDRSQPQHF	TGCAGCGTTGTCACCGGGGACAGGTCACAGCCCCAGCATTTT
NA	TRBV30	NA	TRBJ1-2	CAWSEGRSSGYTF	TGTGCCTGGAGTGAGGGGAGGAGTAGTGGCTACACCTTC
TRBD2	TRBV29-1	NA	TRBJ2-3	CSVQGSSGSTDTQYF	TGCAGCGTCCAAGGTTCTAGCGGTAGCACAGATACGCAGTATTTT
TRBD1	TRBV9	NA	TRBJ1-2	CASTLSTGGGGYTF	TGTGCCAGCACCCTTTCGACAGGGGGAGGTGGCTACACCTTC
NA	TRBV9	NA	TRBJ2-7	CASSVGSGSYEQYF	TGTGCCAGCAGCGTAGGGTCGGGGTCCTACGAGCAGTACTTC
NA	TRBV4-1	few	TRBJ2-3	CASSLAGLSSTDTQYF	TGCGCCAGCAGCCTGGCGGGGCTGAGTAGCACAGATACGCAGTATTTT
TRBD1	TRBV27	NA	TRBJ1-6	CASSSNQGGNSPLHF	TGTGCCAGCAGCTCGAACCAGGGGGGTAATTCACCCCTCCACTTT
TRBD1	TRBV7-7	few	TRBJ2-5	CASSLGQGKETQYF	TGTGCTAGCAGCTTAGGACAGGGGAAAGAGACCCAGTACTTC
NA	TRBV21-1	NA	TRBJ2-2	CASSKGAAGETGELFF	TGTGCCAGCAGCAAAGGGGCGGCGGGCGAGACCGGGGAGCTGTTTTTT
NA	TRBV20-1	NA	TRBJ1-2	CSATGTYGYTF	TGCAGTGCTACGGGGACTTATGGCTACACCTTC
NA	TRBV5-1	NA	TRBJ2-4	CASSLVSLNGAKNIQYF	TGCGCCAGCAGCTTGGTGTCTCTCAACGGTGCCAAAAACATTCAGTACTTC
NA	TRBV6-5	few	TRBJ1-2	CASSSRQRLLAGYTF	TGTGCCAGCAGTTCAAGACAGCGACTTCTGGCTGGCTACACCTTC
NA	TRBV19	few	TRBJ2-7	CASSINPGSSHEQYF	TGTGCCAGTAGTATAAACCCAGGGTCCTCCCACGAGCAGTACTTC
NA	TRBV7-9	NA	TRBJ2-5	CASSFYSGELETQYF	TGTGCCAGCAGCTTTTATTCGGGGGAGTTGGAGACCCAGTACTTC
TRBD2	TRBV27	NA	TRBJ2-1	CASSSGGNEQFF	TGTGCCAGCAGTTCGGGGGGCAATGAGCAGTTCTTC
NA	TRBV7-2	NA	TRBJ2-3	CASSSYTDTQYF	TGTGCCAGCAGCTCTTACACAGATACGCAGTATTTT
NA	TRBV28	NA	TRBJ1-5	CASSSGYNQPQHF	TGTGCCAGCAGTTCGGGATACAATCAGCCCCAGCATTTT
TRBD1	TRBV6-7	NA	TRBJ1-2	CASSYAPGGALYGYTF	TGTGCCAGCAGTTACGCCCCAGGGGGCGCCCTTTATGGCTACACCTTC
NA	TRBV5-1	NA	TRBJ2-7	CASSLAGEQYF	TGCGCCAGCAGCTTGGCCGGGGAGCAGTACTTC
NA	TRBV19	NA	TRBJ1-1	CASSISAGGTEAFF	TGTGCCAGTAGTATATCCGCGGGAGGCACTGAAGCTTTCTTT
TRBD1	TRBV10-3	NA	TRBJ1-2	CASGTGNYGYTF	TGTGCCTCAGGGACAGGGAACTATGGCTACACCTTC
TRBD1	TRBV25-1	NA	TRBJ1-6	CASSEYFHGQGNSPLHF	TGTGCCAGCAGTGAATATTTCCACGGACAGGGGAATTCACCCCTCCACTTT
NA	TRBV5-1	few	TRBJ1-3	CASSPSPAQFSGNTIYF	TGCGCCAGCAGCCCTTCCCCTGCACAGTTCTCTGGAAACACCATATATTTT
NA	TRBV2	NA	TRBJ1-2	CASSVTFLNYGYTF	TGTGCCAGCAGTGTGACATTCCTTAACTATGGCTACACCTTC
NA	TRBV9	NA	TRBJ1-4	CASSVGGSTNEKLFF	TGTGCCAGCAGCGTAGGCGGATCAACTAATGAAAAACTGTTTTTT
TRBD1	TRBV30	NA	TRBJ2-3	CAWAGTDTVGAQYF	TGTGCCTGGGCCGGGACAGATACGGTGGGGGCGCAGTATTTT
TRBD1	TRBV30	NA	TRBJ2-1	CAWSVLDRDNPEQFF	TGTGCCTGGAGTGTACTAGACAGGGATAATCCTGAGCAGTTCTTC
NA	TRBV2	NA	TRBJ2-5	CASRPGPNQETQYF	TGTGCCAGCAGGCCAGGGCCAAACCAAGAGACCCAGTACTTC
NA	TRBV18	NA	TRBJ2-3	CASSPGVRGTDTQYF	TGTGCCAGCTCACCTGGGGTAAGGGGTACAGATACGCAGTATTTT
NA	TRBV11-2	NA	TRBJ2-2	CASGDLLGDTTGELFF	TGTGCCAGCGGGGATCTGCTGGGGGACACCACCGGGGAGCTGTTTTTT
TRBD1	TRBV5-4	NA	TRBJ2-2	CASSFRDRRTGELFF	TGTGCCAGCAGCTTCCGGGACAGGAGAACCGGGGAGCTGTTTTTT
TRBD1	TRBV7-8	NA	TRBJ2-7	CASSSNRQGVISEQYF	TGTGCCAGCAGCTCGAATAGACAGGGAGTAATCTCCGAGCAGTACTTC
TRBD1	TRBV4-1	NA	TRBJ1-1	CASRRQGDTEAFF	TGCGCCAGCAGAAGACAGGGGGACACTGAAGCTTTCTTT
NA	TRBV19	few	TRBJ1-3	CASSPWTAPRSGNTIYF	TGTGCCAGTAGTCCCTGGACAGCCCCGAGGTCGGGAAACACCATATATTTT
NA	TRBV13	NA	TRBJ2-3	CAGSTSRLPGGTQYF	TGTGCCGGTTCAACTAGTAGGCTTCCTGGGGGCACGCAGTATTTT
NA	TRBV7-9	NA	TRBJ1-2	CASSSDAWGHHPGYTF	TGTGCCAGCAGCTCGGACGCGTGGGGACACCATCCTGGCTACACCTTC
NA	TRBV29-1	NA	TRBJ1-3	CSVRGGIADSGNTIYF	TGCAGCGTTAGGGGGGGAATAGCGGATAGCGGAAACACCATATATTTT
TRBD1	TRBV4-1	NA	TRBJ1-5	CASSQGTGDKQPQHF	TGCGCCAGCAGCCAAGGGACAGGGGATAAACAGCCCCAGCATTTT
NA	TRBV7-2	NA	TRBJ2-3	CASSLMQSTDTQYF	TGTGCCAGCAGCTTAATGCAGAGCACAGATACGCAGTATTTT
NA	TRBV4-3	NA	TRBJ1-1	CASSQEIRTRTEAFF	TGCGCCAGCAGCCAAGAGATACGGACACGAACTGAAGCTTTCTTT
TRBD1	TRBV19	NA	TRBJ2-5	CASSRNPSGTGDQETQYF	TGTGCCAGTAGCCGAAATCCCTCCGGGACAGGGGACCAAGAGACCCAGTACTTC
TRBD2	TRBV2	NA	TRBJ2-5	CASSGGGAGGETQYF	TGTGCCAGCAGCGGCGGGGGGGCCGGGGGCGAGACCCAGTACTTC
NA	TRBV7-9	NA	TRBJ2-5	CASSPFETQYF	TGTGCCAGCAGCCCCTTCGAGACCCAGTACTTC
NA	TRBV15	NA	TRBJ1-5	CATSRDLAVNQPQHF	TGTGCCACCAGCAGAGATCTGGCAGTCAATCAGCCCCAGCATTTT
TRBD2	TRBV4-2	NA	TRBJ2-7	CASSQDPAGGPYAQYF	TGTGCCAGCAGCCAAGATCCAGCGGGGGGACCCTACGCGCAGTACTTC
NA	TRBV30	few	TRBJ2-1	CAWRQGGQSYNEQFF	TGTGCCTGGAGGCAGGGGGGACAGTCCTACAATGAGCAGTTCTTC
TRBD1	TRBV9	NA	TRBJ1-4	CASSPDRGVSREKLFF	TGTGCCAGCAGCCCCGACAGGGGAGTATCACGCGAAAAACTGTTTTTT
NA	TRBV27	NA	TRBJ2-1	CASSLIRDSNEQFF	TGTGCCAGCAGTTTGATCCGGGACTCCAATGAGCAGTTCTTC
NA	TRBV30	NA	TRBJ2-1	CAWRGRRGSSYNEQFF	TGTGCCTGGAGGGGTCGAAGGGGAAGCTCCTACAATGAGCAGTTCTTC
TRBD1	TRBV5-6	NA	TRBJ1-4	CASSYTGTGNEKLFF	TGTGCCAGCAGCTATACCGGGACAGGGAATGAAAAACTGTTTTTT
TRBD1	TRBV5-4	few	TRBJ2-2	CASSSITGAVNTGELFF	TGTGCCAGCAGCTCTATCACAGGGGCGGTGAACACCGGGGAGCTGTTTTTT